The rows below give T cell receptor beta chains drawn from one sample of a study of T cell responses to AZD1222 COVID-19 vaccine. Profiled with immunoSEQ multiplex PCR; TCRdb holds only in-frame clones, not every one. Of fewer than 200,000 clones in the sample, 70% to 90% were seen once. Here the sequenced sample was peripheral blood, taken 28 days after the second dose of the MenACWY control vaccine. The receptors were gathered from an adult who received the MenACWY meningococcal vaccine as a control. The CDR3 runs from the conserved cysteine through the conserved F or W. The D gene is left open where the match is weak. Not all rows give a size; the values are once, few, many and, for expanded clones, a class.

few | TRBJ2-1 | TRBD1 | TRBV28 | CASSLSTGAYNEQFF | TGTGCCAGCAGTTTATCGACAGGGGCCTACAATGAGCAGTTCTTC
. | TRBJ1-4 | . | TRBV4-3 | CASSQDGQGREKLFF | TGCGCCAGCAGCCAAGACGGCCAGGGACGGGAAAAACTGTTTTTT
. | TRBJ1-5 | . | TRBV27 | CASSLLENQPQHF | TGTGCCAGCAGTTTACTGGAGAATCAGCCCCAGCATTTT
. | TRBJ1-2 | . | TRBV5-4 | CASSPAGGPSGYTF | TGTGCCAGCAGTCCTGCTGGGGGGCCTTCTGGCTACACCTTC
. | TRBJ2-7 | . | TRBV7-9 | CASSLLGYEQYF | TGTGCCAGCAGCTTATTGGGTTACGAGCAGTACTTC
. | TRBJ2-7 | . | TRBV10-3 | CAISEFPGPPYEQYF | TGTGCCATCAGTGAGTTCCCGGGACCACCCTACGAGCAGTACTTC
once | TRBJ1-2 | . | TRBV28 | CASSPPPGGYYGYTF | TGTGCCAGCAGTCCTCCCCCCGGAGGCTACTATGGCTACACCTTC
. | TRBJ2-1 | TRBD2 | TRBV29-1 | CSVEGPRATSGRMDEQFF | TGCAGCGTTGAAGGGCCGAGGGCGACTAGCGGGAGGATGGATGAGCAGTTCTTC
. | TRBJ2-6 | . | TRBV24-1 | CATSEPSSGANVLTF | TGTGCCACCAGTGAGCCCAGCTCTGGGGCCAACGTCCTGACTTTC
. | TRBJ2-1 | . | TRBV20-1 | CSASVRGNEQFF | TGCAGTGCTAGTGTCCGGGGCAATGAGCAGTTCTTC
. | TRBJ2-1 | TRBD2 | TRBV4-3 | CASSQDGLATNEQFF | TGCGCCAGCAGCCAGGATGGACTAGCCACCAATGAGCAGTTCTTC
few | TRBJ1-1 | . | TRBV9 | CASSVNSRDTEAFF | TGTGCCAGCAGCGTCAACTCGCGGGACACTGAAGCTTTCTTT
. | TRBJ1-1 | . | TRBV7-3 | CASRQGHSLTNTEAFF | TGTGCCAGCAGGCAGGGACATTCATTAACAAACACTGAAGCTTTCTTT
. | TRBJ2-5 | . | TRBV2 | CASSESLTYGTQYF | TGTGCCAGCAGTGAAAGCCTAACCTATGGGACCCAGTACTTC
. | TRBJ2-7 | . | TRBV18 | CASSPWQGGSYEQYF | TGTGCCAGCTCACCATGGCAGGGGGGGTCCTACGAGCAGTACTTC
. | TRBJ2-7 | . | TRBV7-2 | CASRKNEGGSGEQYF | TGTGCCAGCAGGAAAAATGAGGGGGGTTCGGGTGAGCAGTACTTC
. | TRBJ2-3 | . | TRBV18 | CASSPPTSSSTDTQYF | TGTGCCAGCTCACCCCCGACCAGCTCTAGCACAGATACGCAGTATTTT
. | TRBJ2-2 | . | TRBV28 | CASRGGWPNTGELFF | TGTGCCAGCAGGGGTGGCTGGCCGAACACCGGGGAGCTGTTTTTT
. | TRBJ2-7 | . | TRBV4-1 | CASSQGNRAREQYF | TGCGCCAGCAGCCAAGGGAACAGGGCACGCGAGCAGTACTTC
few | TRBJ2-7 | . | TRBV19 | CASRTGTGSYEQYF | TGTGCCAGTAGGACCGGGACCGGCTCCTACGAGCAGTACTTC
. | TRBJ2-7 | TRBD1 | TRBV30 | CAWSKVGTGGFEQYF | TGTGCCTGGAGTAAAGTTGGGACAGGGGGATTCGAGCAGTACTTC
. | TRBJ1-1 | TRBD1 | TRBV18 | CASSPTGGLNTEAFF | TGTGCCAGCTCCCCGACAGGGGGCTTGAACACTGAAGCTTTCTTT
. | TRBJ2-7 | TRBD1 | TRBV6-5 | CASSYSGQGSSYEQYF | TGTGCCAGCAGTTACTCGGGACAGGGAAGCTCCTACGAGCAGTACTTC
. | TRBJ2-5 | TRBD2 | TRBV19 | CASSTSGTIQETQYF | TGTGCCAGTAGTACCTCCGGGACTATCCAAGAGACCCAGTACTTC
. | TRBJ1-3 | . | TRBV14 | CASRGTGSGNTIYF | TGTGCCAGCAGGGGGACGGGCTCTGGAAACACCATATATTTT
. | TRBJ1-2 | . | TRBV6-5 | CASSPGGTEYGYTF | TGTGCCAGCAGCCCGGGGGGAACCGAATATGGCTACACCTTC
. | TRBJ2-1 | . | TRBV19 | CASSISKINEQFF | TGTGCCAGTAGTATATCCAAGATCAATGAGCAGTTCTTC
. | TRBJ2-7 | . | TRBV10-2 | CASSDPPGGEQYF | TGCGCCAGCAGTGACCCCCCCGGCGGCGAGCAGTACTTC
. | TRBJ1-5 | . | TRBV30 | CAWSTGAADQPQHF | TGTGCCTGGAGCACTGGGGCCGCCGATCAGCCCCAGCATTTT
. | TRBJ1-4 | . | TRBV6-5 | CASSYGGPTGIEKLFF | TGTGCCAGCAGTTACGGCGGTCCAACAGGGATTGAAAAACTGTTTTTT
. | TRBJ1-5 | TRBD1 | TRBV27 | CASRRLQGNQPQHF | TGTGCCAGCAGGCGACTACAGGGGAATCAGCCCCAGCATTTT
. | TRBJ1-1 | . | TRBV30 | CAWSGVSPIVLENTEAFF | TGTGCCTGGAGTGGGGTTTCCCCAATCGTTTTGGAGAACACTGAAGCTTTCTTT
. | TRBJ1-1 | . | TRBV10-2 | CASVSTRTEAFF | TGCGCCAGCGTTTCCACTCGCACTGAAGCTTTCTTT
once | TRBJ1-1 | . | TRBV7-9 | CASSLGGLSEAFF | TGTGCCAGCAGCTTAGGGGGGTTATCTGAAGCTTTCTTT
few | TRBJ2-7 | TRBD1 | TRBV14 | CASSQGADRGNYYEQYF | TGTGCCAGCAGCCAAGGGGCGGACAGGGGGAACTACTACGAGCAGTACTTC
. | TRBJ1-5 | . | TRBV19 | CASSPPLGVGQPQHF | TGTGCCAGTAGCCCCCCGTTGGGGGTCGGGCAGCCCCAGCATTTT
. | TRBJ1-5 | . | TRBV6-6 | CASSREGSSNQPQHF | TGTGCCAGCAGCCGGGAGGGTTCTAGCAATCAGCCCCAGCATTTT
. | TRBJ2-5 | . | TRBV19 | CASSSQEKETQYF | TGTGCCAGTAGTAGCCAGGAAAAAGAGACCCAGTACTTC
. | TRBJ2-5 | . | TRBV11-3 | CASSLGGGSTETQYF | TGTGCCAGCAGCTTAGGGGGAGGTAGCACTGAGACCCAGTACTTC
. | TRBJ2-7 | TRBD1 | TRBV19 | CASGNFLGTAYEQYF | TGTGCCAGTGGAAACTTCCTTGGGACAGCTTACGAGCAGTACTTC
. | TRBJ2-7 | TRBD1 | TRBV18 | CASSPQGARMGEQYF | TGTGCCAGCTCACCTCAGGGGGCGCGGATGGGCGAGCAGTACTTC
. | TRBJ1-5 | . | TRBV19 | CASSDVIRRARGNQPQHF | TGTGCCAGTAGTGACGTGATAAGGAGGGCAAGGGGGAATCAGCCCCAGCATTTT
. | TRBJ2-1 | . | TRBV19 | CASSHLGEQFF | TGTGCCAGTAGTCACCTGGGTGAGCAGTTCTTC
. | TRBJ1-5 | TRBD1 | TRBV5-8 | CASSDYGTGTFDQPQHF | TGTGCCAGCAGCGATTACGGGACAGGTACTTTCGATCAGCCCCAGCATTTT
. | TRBJ2-7 | . | TRBV4-3 | CASSPGTGSYEQYF | TGCGCCAGCAGCCCCGGGACTGGGTCATACGAGCAGTACTTC
. | TRBJ1-1 | . | TRBV19 | CASSTQGSTEAFF | TGTGCCAGTAGTACCCAGGGAAGCACTGAAGCTTTCTTT
. | TRBJ2-1 | . | TRBV4-2 | CASSQGPAGSEEQFF | TGTGCCAGCAGCCAAGGCCCTGCCGGGTCCGAGGAGCAGTTCTTC
. | TRBJ1-5 | . | TRBV6-2/TRBV6-3 | CASSPRGSVSNQPQHF | TGTGCCAGCAGTCCCCGAGGGTCGGTTAGCAATCAGCCCCAGCATTTT
. | TRBJ1-2 | . | TRBV4-3 | CASSQDAAGDLGGYTF | TGCGCCAGCAGCCAAGATGCGGCGGGGGATTTGGGTGGCTACACCTTC
. | TRBJ2-5 | . | TRBV4-2 | CASSQAEQETQYF | TGTGCCAGCAGCCAAGCGGAACAAGAGACCCAGTACTTC
. | TRBJ2-7 | . | TRBV7-9 | CASSSDGTSYEQYF | TGTGCCAGCAGCAGCGACGGGACTTCCTACGAGCAGTACTTC
. | TRBJ2-1 | TRBD2 | TRBV6-5 | CASSYSRIAGFNEQFF | TGTGCCAGCAGTTACTCCCGCATAGCGGGATTCAATGAGCAGTTCTTC
. | TRBJ2-7 | . | TRBV7-9 | CASSYDRFGEQYF | TGTGCCAGCAGCTATGACAGGTTTGGCGAGCAGTACTTC
. | TRBJ1-2 | . | TRBV20-1 | CSLGGYTF | TGCAGTCTGGGGGGCTACACCTTC